This entry concerns a single T cell receptor beta chain. As yet, its antigen is unknown. This record belongs to a study of OX40 agonist ivuxolimab in advanced cancers. Across the whole study: Dose-escalation subjects each had hepatocellular carcinoma, melanoma, renal cell or head and neck cancer. Eligibility rules accepted prior anti-PD-1, anti-PD-L1 or anti-CTLA-4 therapy, and approximately 40% had some. Regarding the study as a whole: The antigens recognized by the expanded peripheral T cells, that is their antigen specificity, were not determined. Some nonresponders additionally presented with little normalized T-cell clonal expansion.

Sequencing was performed with immunoSEQ multiplex PCR; in TCRdb, only in-frame clones are kept and a portion is missing. The sample has tens of thousands of clones, about 90% seen once. V lost 6 bases and J lost 6, with 11 bases in between. This CDR3 is 11 amino acids long. Germline V lookup: CDR1 SQVTM, CDR2 ANQGSEA. The chain carries TRBV29-1 and TRBJ1-1, with D perhaps matching TRBD1 (6 bases). The TCR sequence derives from an adult with an advanced solid tumor such as melanoma, head and neck, liver or kidney cancer. The source was CD4+ or CD8+ T cells sorted from blood, collected in a trial of the OX40 agonist ivuxolimab. The CDR3 region is CSVKQGPEAFF. The DNA for the CDR3 is TGCAGCGTCAAGCAGGGGCCTGAAGCTTTCTTT. Together with reference TRBV29-1 and TRBJ1-1, the CDR3 gives the full variable domain: SAVISQKPSRDICQRGTSLTIQCQVDSQVTMMFWYRQQPGQSLTLIATANQGSEATYESGFVIDKFPISRPNLTFSTLTVSNMSPEDSSIYLCSVKQGPEAFFGQGTRLTVV.